The 25 T cell receptor beta chains below come from one sample, sequenced in a study of somatic mutations in cytotoxic T cells in rheumatoid arthritis (dated by TCRdb to about 2017). The receptor library was made with the immunoSEQ multiplex PCR assay. What TCRdb holds here is the immuneACCESS table cut down to in-frame rearrangements. Part of the clones is not present; checked against another copy, under half of the missing clones reflect an unresolved V gene, and the others are unexplained. This sample holds 7,000 or so clones; 60% were observed only once. The leading ten clones occupy 20% to 25% of the sample. The sequencing input was CD8+ T cells sorted from blood. Receptor source: a woman aged 40 to 55 in good health.

This clone was seen only a few times. The genes are TRBV11-2 and TRBJ2-7; D is uncertain. The germline V gene encodes CDR1 SGHAT and CDR2 FQNNGV. The CDR3 runs 13 residues. The V end lost 1 base, the J end lost 3 bases, and 7 bases lay between the germline ends. The CDR3 region is CASSLGANYEQYF. The CDR3 region has the DNA TGTGCCAGCAGCTTAGGAGCAAACTACGAGCAGTACTTC.

The chain recombines TRBV29-1 with TRBJ2-1; TRBD2 is a possible D gene (5 bases). Looked up from germline, CDR1 is SQVTM and CDR2 is ANQGSEA. V lost 7 bases, J lost 0 bases, and 7 bases lay in between. The CDR3 spans 12 residues. The CDR3 is CSERSSYNEQFF. The CDR3 DNA reads TGCAGCGAGCGGAGCTCCTACAATGAGCAGTTCTTC.

The J gene is TRBJ2-5, the V gene TRBV28, with 10 bases lining up with TRBD1. The DNA end lines up better with TRBJ2-7; the J call may be wrong. Germline assignment: CDR1 MDHEN and CDR2 SYDVKM. There are 15 residues in the CDR3. The CDR3 protein is CASTPEGQGTYEQYF. DNA of the CDR3: TGTGCCAGCACTCCCGAGGGACAGGGGACCTACGAGCAGTACTTC.

The rearrangement joins TRBV6-4 to TRBJ2-2; a weak D match, TRBD2 (6 bases). The germline gives CDR1 MRHNA, CDR2 SNTAGT. The CDR3 loop spans 13 amino acids. Between the trimmed V and J ends, which lost 4 bases and 3 bases, there was a span of 6 bases. The CDR3 region has the DNA TGTGCCAGCAGTGCGGGAGACACCGGGGAGCTGTTTTTT. This encodes CASSAGDTGELFF.

This sequence joins TRBV19 and TRBJ2-3; D may be TRBD2 (5 bases). Germline loops: CDR1 LNHDA, CDR2 SQIVND (reference sequence). V gave up 6 bases and J gave up 1 base, with 23 bases separating them. The CDR3 has 18 residues. DNA for the CDR3: TGTGCCAGTAGGAATACCCGTGGACTTGATGATGGCACAGATACGCAGTATTTT. Amino acid sequence: CASRNTRGLDDGTDTQYF.

A few counts support this clone. V is TRBV28 and J is TRBJ1-1; D is unclear. The CDR3 spans 13 residues. Germline lookup yields CDR1 MDHEN and CDR2 SYDVKM. Trimming took 6 bases from V and 5 from J, leaving 13 bases between them. The CDR3 reads CASSLSPGTEAFF. The CDR3 nucleotides read TGTGCCAGCAGCCTCTCCCCGGGGACTGAAGCTTTCTTT. Looking up the rest from reference TRBV28 and TRBJ1-1 gives the full variable domain: DVKVTQSSRYLVKRTGEKVFLECVQDMDHENMFWYRQDPGLGLRLIYFSYDVKMKEKGDIPEGYSVSREKKERFSLILESASTNQTSMYLCASSLSPGTEAFFGQGTRLTVV.

The chain recombines TRBV13 with TRBJ2-7; 12 bases are shared with TRBD1. The CDR3 sequence is 16 residues long. J was trimmed by 7 bases and V by 4 bases; bases with no gene match: 11. CDR1 is PRHDT, CDR2 FYEKMQ, per germline (reference sequence). The CDR3 protein is CASSSSPGQGAGEQYF. In nucleotides, the CDR3 is TGTGCCAGCAGCTCCTCTCCGGGACAGGGGGCGGGTGAGCAGTACTTC. The full variable domain, completed using reference TRBV13 and TRBJ2-7, is AAGVIQSPRHLIKEKRETATLKCYPIPRHDTVYWYQQGPGQDPQFLISFYEKMQSDKGSIPDRFSAQQFSDYHSELNMSSLELGDSALYFCASSSSPGQGAGEQYFGPGTRLTVT.

This clone is deemed medium-sized. For the CDR3, the DNA is TGTGCCAGCAGTTTGACCGTGAATACCGGGGAGCTGTTTTTT. Its protein is CASSLTVNTGELFF. The genes are TRBV27 and TRBJ2-2; D unresolved. V gave up 3 bases and J gave up 5 bases, with 10 bases separating them. This CDR3 is 14 amino acids long. Germline CDR1 MNHEY, CDR2 SMNVEV (reference sequence).

This clone was counted a single time. The rearrangement joins TRBV7-6 to TRBJ2-7; 12 positions agree with TRBD2. The CDR3 loop spans 18 amino acids. Germline V gene lookup returns CDR1 SGHVS and CDR2 FNYEAQ. Losses at the gene ends were 1 base for V and 4 bases for J; bases not matched to a gene: 11. CDR3 sequence reads: CASSLGASGRAKPYEQYF. In nucleotides, the CDR3 is TGTGCCAGCAGCTTAGGCGCTAGCGGGAGGGCCAAACCTTACGAGCAGTACTTC.

This clone was counted a few times. The chain is built from TRBV6-1 and TRBJ2-1; the D gene is possibly TRBD1 (6 bases). V was cut by 7 bases and J by 3 bases, with 7 bases left in between. Germline V gene data show CDR1 as MNHNS and CDR2 as SASEGT. CDR3 size: 12 residues. The CDR3 coding sequence is TGTGCCAGCAAGGACAGCTACAATGAGCAGTTCTTC. Protein product: CASKDSYNEQFF.

This clone came up once. The chain joins TRBV7-8 to TRBJ2-1; maybe TRBD2 (5 bases). The length of the CDR3 is 16 residues. With 3 bases removed from V and 0 bases from J, the gap between germline ends came to 12 bases. Germline V gives CDR1 SGHVS, CDR2 FQNEAQ. CDR3 protein: CASSFGIQASYNEQFF. CDR3 DNA sequence: TGTGCCAGCAGCTTCGGGATCCAGGCCTCCTACAATGAGCAGTTCTTC.

The chain links TRBV2 to TRBJ1-1; D is perhaps TRBD1 (6 bases). The CDR3 length is 19 residues. The germline V gene has CDR1 SNHLY and CDR2 FYNNEI. V lost 5 bases and J lost 4, with 29 bases in between. This CDR3 reads CASSPLPPGTKIGGTEAFF. The CDR3, as DNA: TGTGCCAGCAGTCCTCTCCCTCCCGGGACAAAGATCGGAGGCACTGAAGCTTTCTTT.

The rearrangement uses TRBV27 and TRBJ1-2; 9 nucleotides match TRBD1. V was clipped by 6 bases and J by 4 bases; unmatched bases: 3. The CDR3 spans 13 residues. Germline V CDR1 and CDR2: MNHEY, SMNVEV (reference sequence). The CDR3 DNA is TGTGCCAGCAGGGGACAGGGTGTCTATGGCTACACCTTC. This codes for CASRGQGVYGYTF.

This chain uses TRBV11-1 with TRBJ2-3; a possible D gene is TRBD2 (5 bases). Looked up from germline, CDR1 is SGHAT and CDR2 is FQDESV (reference sequence). This CDR3 is 13 amino acids long. The V end was cut by 5 bases, the J end by 3 bases, with 9 bases between. The CDR3 loop reads CASSRWETDTQYF. CDR3 in DNA: TGTGCCAGCAGCCGATGGGAGACAGATACGCAGTATTTT.

By its share, this clone is large. The rearrangement joins TRBV29-1 to TRBJ1-2; TRBD1 matches at 8 bases. Germline CDR1 and CDR2: SQVTM and ANQGSEA. This CDR3 is 13 amino acids long. The junction had 9 bases not matched to a gene; V was cut back by 7 bases and J by 5 bases. CDR3 amino acids: CSASDREGYGYTF. CDR3 coding DNA: TGCAGCGCTTCGGACAGGGAGGGGTATGGCTACACCTTC.

Only a few counts were recorded for this clone. This chain joins TRBV7-9 and TRBJ2-2; tentatively, D is TRBD2 (6 bases). With 0 bases removed from V and 7 bases from J, the gap between germline ends came to 21 bases. Germline V CDR1 and CDR2: SEHNR, FQNEAQ (reference sequence). The CDR3 is 18 amino acids. CDR3 sequence: CASSLAGGLFLIGGELFF. As DNA, the CDR3 is TGTGCCAGCAGCTTAGCTGGGGGGTTGTTCCTGATTGGCGGGGAGCTGTTTTTT. Combining the CDR3 with reference TRBV7-9 and TRBJ2-2 gives the whole variable domain DTGVSQNPRHKITKRGQNVTFRCDPISEHNRLYWYRQTLGQGPEFLTYFQNEAQLEKSRLLSDRFSAERPKGSFSTLEIQRTEQGDSAMYLCASSLAGGLFLIGGELFFGEGSRLTVL.

CDR3 bases: TGTGCCAGCAGTGAGGGGGCGAACACTGAAGCTTTCTTT. Amino acid sequence: CASSEGANTEAFF. V gene TRBV6-4 combines with J gene TRBJ1-1, with D perhaps matching TRBD1 (6 bases). Germline V gene data show CDR1 as MRHNA and CDR2 as SNTAGT. The CDR3 consists of 13 residues. Trimming took 3 bases from V and 1 from J, leaving 6 bases between them.

Only a few counts were recorded for this clone. The chain employs TRBV28 and TRBJ2-7, with D tentatively TRBD2 (5 bases). The length of the CDR3 is 13 residues. With 3 bases removed from V and 3 bases from J, the gap between germline ends came to 9 bases. The V gene's germline CDR1 is MDHEN and CDR2 SYDVKM. CDR3: CASSLVTIYEQYF. The CDR3 coding sequence is TGTGCCAGCAGTTTGGTGACTATCTACGAGCAGTACTTC.

The rearrangement links TRBV5-1 to TRBJ2-1, with D uncertain. Trimming took off 6 bases at V and 7 bases at J, with 11 bases between the two ends. Germline V gene lookup returns CDR1 SGHRS and CDR2 YFSETQ. The CDR3 is made up of 12 amino acids. The CDR3 nucleotides read TGCGCCAGCACCCAATTCTCAAATGAGCAGTTCTTC. This codes for CASTQFSNEQFF.

The chain recombines TRBV5-4 with TRBJ2-7; 10 bases fit TRBD2. J was trimmed by 6 bases and V by 0 bases; bases with no gene match: 0. This CDR3 is built from 13 residues. CDR1 and CDR2 from the germline V gene are SGHNT and YYREEE (reference sequence). CDR3 in amino acids: CASSLGLAGEQYF. CDR3 coding DNA: TGTGCCAGCAGCTTGGGACTAGCGGGCGAGCAGTACTTC. Combining the CDR3 with reference TRBV5-4 and TRBJ2-7 gives the whole variable domain ETGVTQSPTHLIKTRGQQVTLRCSSQSGHNTVSWYQQALGQGPQFIFQYYREEENGRGNFPPRFSGLQFPNYSSELNVNALELDDSALYLCASSLGLAGEQYFGPGTRLTVT.

The CDR3 loop reads CASSLDPGRNTIYF. The CDR3 bases are TGTGCCAGCAGCTTAGATCCGGGAAGAAACACCATATATTTT. The chain links TRBV7-6 to TRBJ1-3; D uncertain. The germline gives CDR1 SGHVS, CDR2 FNYEAQ. V lost 1 base, J lost 5 bases, and 9 bases lay in between. The CDR3 has 14 residues.

The chain recombines TRBV5-8 with TRBJ2-1, with D unclear. Germline V CDR1 and CDR2: SGHTS, YDEGEE. The ends were cut back, 7 bases at V and 4 bases at J, with 21 bases in the middle. The CDR3 is 16 residues long. CDR3 amino acids: CASFPVWSEQYNEQFF. The DNA for the CDR3 is TGTGCCAGCTTCCCCGTATGGAGCGAACAGTACAATGAGCAGTTCTTC. Together with reference TRBV5-8 and TRBJ2-1, the CDR3 gives the full variable domain: EAGVTQSPTHLIKTRGQQATLRCSPISGHTSVYWYQQALGLGLQFLLWYDEGEERNRGNFPPRFSGRQFPNYSSELNVNALELEDSALYLCASFPVWSEQYNEQFFGPGTRLTVL.

The chain recombines TRBV13 with TRBJ2-3; perhaps TRBD1 as D (5 bases). CDR1 and CDR2 from the germline V gene are PRHDT and FYEKMQ (reference sequence). Trimming cost V 4 bases and J 2 bases, with 25 bases left between them. The CDR3 spans 19 residues. The CDR3 sequence is CASSSYRTNPHTSTDTQYF. The CDR3 nucleotides are TGTGCCAGCAGCTCTTACCGGACAAATCCCCACACATCCACAGATACGCAGTATTTT.

Sample share makes this clone medium-sized. The chain couples TRBV11-3 to TRBJ2-7; 10 bases agree with TRBD1. Germline CDR1 is SGHNT and CDR2 is YENEEA. Losses at the gene ends were 5 bases for V and 5 bases for J; bases not matched to a gene: 12. The CDR3 runs 16 residues. The CDR3 spells CASSHGPRDRGNEQYF. The DNA for the CDR3 is TGTGCCAGCAGCCACGGCCCCCGGGACAGGGGCAACGAGCAGTACTTC.

In this sample, this clone is medium-sized. The J gene is TRBJ2-1, the V gene TRBV28, with 9 bases fitting TRBD2. Germline values: CDR1 MDHEN, CDR2 SYDVKM. This CDR3 has 15 residues. V was clipped by 4 bases and J by 4 bases; unmatched bases: 5. This chain's CDR3 is CASSYLAGAYNEQFF. The CDR3 nucleotides read TGTGCCAGCAGTTACTTAGCGGGAGCTTACAATGAGCAGTTCTTC.